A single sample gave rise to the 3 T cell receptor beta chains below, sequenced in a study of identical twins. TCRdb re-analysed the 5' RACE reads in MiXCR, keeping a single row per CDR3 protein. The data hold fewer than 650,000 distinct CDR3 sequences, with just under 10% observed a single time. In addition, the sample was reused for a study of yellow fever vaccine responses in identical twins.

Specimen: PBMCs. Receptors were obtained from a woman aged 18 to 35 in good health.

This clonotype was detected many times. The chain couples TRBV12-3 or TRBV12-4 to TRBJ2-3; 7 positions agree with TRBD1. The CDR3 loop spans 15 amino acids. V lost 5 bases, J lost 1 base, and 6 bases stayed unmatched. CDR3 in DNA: TGTGCCAGCAGTGAGGGACAGAGACGCACAGATACGCAGTATTTT. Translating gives CASSEGQRRTDTQYF.

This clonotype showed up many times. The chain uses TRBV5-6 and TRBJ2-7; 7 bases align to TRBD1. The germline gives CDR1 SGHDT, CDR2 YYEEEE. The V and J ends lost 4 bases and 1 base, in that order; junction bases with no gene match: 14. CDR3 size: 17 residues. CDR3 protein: CASSTRTGRGESYEQYF. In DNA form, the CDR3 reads TGTGCCAGCAGCACCCGGACAGGTCGAGGGGAATCCTACGAGCAGTACTTC.

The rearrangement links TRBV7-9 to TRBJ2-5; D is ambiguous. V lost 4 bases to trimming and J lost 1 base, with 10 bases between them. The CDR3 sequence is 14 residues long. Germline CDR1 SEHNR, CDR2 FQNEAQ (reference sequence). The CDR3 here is CASSSTAGQETQYF. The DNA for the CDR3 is TGTGCCAGCAGCTCGACGGCCGGCCAAGAGACCCAGTACTTC. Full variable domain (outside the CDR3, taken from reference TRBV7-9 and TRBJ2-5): DTGVSQNPRHKITKRGQNVTFRCDPISEHNRLYWYRQTLGQGPEFLTYFQNEAQLEKSRLLSDRFSAERPKGSFSTLEIQRTEQGDSAMYLCASSSTAGQETQYFGPGTRLLVL.